A single sample gave rise to the 22 T cell receptor beta chains below, sequenced in a study of T cell responses to AZD1222 COVID-19 vaccine. This table comes from immunoSEQ multiplex PCR, and its TCRdb copy is limited to in-frame clones, with some not included. Counted here are around 78,000 clones, about nine tenths occurring once; the ten biggest clones make up 1.2% to 1.5%. The source material was peripheral blood, sampled 28 days after the second AZD1222 dose. Source of these receptors: an adult who received the AZD1222 COVID-19 vaccine.

The CDR3 spells CASSSRDRPFHGYTF. CDR3 in DNA: TGTGCCAGCAGCTCCCGGGACAGACCTTTCCATGGCTACACCTTC. The rearrangement uses TRBV5-6 and TRBJ1-2, with 7 bases fitting TRBD1. This CDR3 is 15 amino acids long. Germline CDR1 and CDR2: SGHDT and YYEEEE. Trimming removed 3 bases from V and 6 bases from J; junction bases left unmatched: 11.

The genes are TRBV5-1 and TRBJ1-1; no reliable D call. The ends were cut back, 0 bases at V and 5 bases at J, with 8 bases in the middle. This CDR3 spans 13 amino acids. Germline-derived CDR1 and CDR2 are SGHRS and YFSETQ. CDR3 nucleotide sequence: TGCGCCAGCAGCTTGGCCCTGGAAACTGAAGCTTTCTTT. This translates into CASSLALETEAFF. Full variable domain (missing parts from reference TRBV5-1 and TRBJ1-1): KAGVTQTPRYLIKTRGQQVTLSCSPISGHRSVSWYQQTPGQGLQFLFEYFSETQRNKGNFPGRFSGRQFSNSRSEMNVSTLELGDSALYLCASSLALETEAFFGQGTRLTVV.

V and J are TRBV7-2 and TRBJ2-7; D is unclear. Deletions cut 5 bases from V and 0 bases from J, with 5 bases between. Germline V CDR1 and CDR2: SGHTA, FQGNSA. The CDR3 is made up of 12 amino acids. The CDR3, as DNA: TGTGCCAGCAGCCGGTACTCCTACGAGCAGTACTTC. Translating gives CASSRYSYEQYF.

This clone occurred a few times. The J gene is TRBJ2-2, the V gene TRBV2, with D perhaps matching TRBD1 (5 bases). V lost 2 bases and J lost 4, with 11 bases in between. Germline V gene lookup returns CDR1 SNHLY and CDR2 FYNNEI. The CDR3 contains 15 residues. In DNA, the CDR3 is TGTGCCAGCAGTGAAACCAGGGTAGGCACCGGGGAGCTGTTTTTT. Residues: CASSETRVGTGELFF.

This chain links TRBV27 with TRBJ2-5; a weak D match, TRBD1 (6 bases). This CDR3 comprises 13 residues. Trimming took off 3 bases at V and 5 bases at J, with 10 bases between the two ends. Germline V gene data show CDR1 as MNHEY and CDR2 as SMNVEV (reference sequence). CDR3 bases: TGTGCCAGCAGTTTTACAGGGCGGGAGACCCAGTACTTC. It translates to CASSFTGRETQYF.

V usage is TRBV19 and J usage is TRBJ1-3; 7 positions match TRBD1. The V segment lost 6 bases and the J segment 7 bases; nucleotides outside the gene matches: 12. This CDR3 has 15 amino acids. Per the germline V gene, CDR1 is LNHDA and CDR2 is SQIVND (reference sequence). The CDR3 DNA reads as TGTGCCAGTAGGAACGACAGGGAGAGGTCTAACACCATATATTTT. Its translation: CASRNDRERSNTIYF.

V and J are TRBV28 and TRBJ2-5; D gene uncertain. This CDR3 region has 12 residues. The germline CDR1 and CDR2 sequences are MDHEN and SYDVKM. Trimming shortened V by 2 bases and J by 3 bases, and 4 bases separated the two germline ends. The CDR3 loop reads CASSLKEETQYF. The CDR3 DNA is TGTGCCAGCAGTTTAAAAGAAGAGACCCAGTACTTC.

Turning to this clone: Other nucleotide sequences in the sample specify the same CDR3. The chain's CDR3 is CASSSGGGYGYTF. The CDR3 nucleotides are TGTGCCAGCAGTTCAGGGGGCGGCTATGGCTACACCTTC. The chain uses TRBV12-3 or TRBV12-4 and TRBJ1-2; the match to TRBD1 covers 8 bases. This CDR3 contains 13 residues. The junction had 2 bases not matched to a gene; V was cut back by 4 bases and J by 4 bases.

This rearrangement joins TRBV30 to TRBJ1-3; no reliable D call. Trimming removed 4 bases at V and 8 bases at J, with 12 bases between. The CDR3 has 12 amino acids. CDR1 is GTSNPN, CDR2 SVGIG, per germline (reference sequence). This CDR3 is CAWKPGWDTIYF. In nucleotides, the CDR3 is TGTGCCTGGAAACCAGGTTGGGACACCATATATTTT. The entire variable domain, with the rest obtained from reference TRBV30 and TRBJ1-3, is as follows: SQTIHQWPATLVQPVGSPLSLECTVEGTSNPNLYWYRQAAGRGLQLLFYSVGIGQISSEVPQNLSASRPQDRQFILSSKKLLLSDSGFYLCAWKPGWDTIYFGEGSWLTVV.

This clone was seen a single time. Other DNA variants within this sample encode the same CDR3. J is TRBJ1-2 and V is TRBV28; D remains unclear. The V end lost 2 bases, the J end lost 3 bases, and 7 bases lay between the germline ends. This CDR3 is built from 13 residues. Germline CDR1 reads MDHEN; CDR2 reads SYDVKM. The CDR3 is CASSLGRDYGYTF. CDR3 DNA: TGTGCCAGCAGTTTAGGCCGGGACTATGGCTACACCTTC.

This clone has just a few counts. V usage is TRBV29-1 and J usage is TRBJ1-1; the D gene is possibly TRBD1 (6 bases). Trimming took off 7 bases at V and 1 base at J, with 13 bases between the two ends. There are 13 residues in the CDR3. Germline assignment: CDR1 SQVTM and CDR2 ANQGSEA. Here the CDR3 reads CSGERTENTEAFF. CDR3 nucleotide sequence: TGCAGCGGGGAGAGGACAGAGAACACTGAAGCTTTCTTT.

This chain uses TRBV21-1 with TRBJ1-2. TRBV21-1 is recorded as a pseudogene. The CDR3 consists of 17 residues. The CDR3 reads CASSKPGIGTSNYGYTF. CDR3 bases: TGTGCCAGCAGCAAACCGGGGATAGGGACGTCTAACTATGGCTACACCTTC.

The rearrangement uses TRBV7-2 and TRBJ2-7; D ambiguous. CDR1 and CDR2 from the germline V gene are SGHTA and FQGNSA. The ends were cut back, 3 bases at V and 5 bases at J, with 14 bases in the middle. This CDR3 has 14 amino acids. CDR3 nucleotide sequence: TGTGCCAGCAGCTTCCCCAGCCAGACCCACGAGCAGTACTTC. Translation: CASSFPSQTHEQYF.

J is TRBJ1-5 and V is TRBV9; D gene ambiguous. Germline values: CDR1 SGDLS, CDR2 YYNGEE. Deletions cut 2 bases from V and 1 base from J, with 10 bases between. The CDR3 is made up of 15 amino acids. For the CDR3, the DNA is TGTGCCAGCAGCGTTGGGGAGGTAAGCAATCAGCCCCAGCATTTT. This sequence encodes CASSVGEVSNQPQHF.

The chain employs TRBV11-3 and TRBJ1-1; no definite D call. Germline CDR1 is SGHNT and CDR2 is YENEEA. The CDR3 totals 13 residues. V shed 5 bases and J shed 3 bases, with 10 bases lying between them. CDR3 protein: CASSTGPYTEAFF. The CDR3, as DNA: TGTGCCAGCAGCACTGGACCTTACACTGAAGCTTTCTTT.

This chain connects TRBV28 to TRBJ1-5; D perhaps matches TRBD1 (6 bases). The CDR3 extends over 16 amino acids. Trimming stripped 5 bases from V and 2 bases from J, with 16 bases between. Germline V gene sequence: CDR1 MDHEN, CDR2 SYDVKM. CDR3 amino acids: CASSPKRGLGNQPQHF. CDR3 nucleotides: TGTGCCAGCAGTCCGAAGCGGGGGCTGGGCAATCAGCCCCAGCATTTT.

This chain links TRBV19 with TRBJ1-4, with 9 bases matching TRBD1. The germline CDR1 and CDR2 sequences are LNHDA and SQIVND (reference sequence). This CDR3 has 13 residues. J gave up 8 bases and V 10 bases, and 8 bases lay outside the gene matches. The chain's CDR3 is CATTGQGREKLFF. CDR3 DNA: TGTGCCACCACCGGACAGGGGAGGGAAAAACTGTTTTTT.

The rearrangement uses TRBV5-1 and TRBJ2-6; D may be TRBD1 or TRBD2 (5 bases each). The V gene's germline CDR1 is SGHRS and CDR2 YFSETQ. Trimming pared 4 bases from V and 0 bases from J, leaving 11 bases between. This CDR3 contains 16 residues. CDR3 nucleotides: TGCGCCAGCAGCCGGGACGGGGACTCTGGGGCCAACGTCCTGACTTTC. The encoded protein is CASSRDGDSGANVLTF. The full variable domain, completed using reference TRBV5-1 and TRBJ2-6, is KAGVTQTPRYLIKTRGQQVTLSCSPISGHRSVSWYQQTPGQGLQFLFEYFSETQRNKGNFPGRFSGRQFSNSRSEMNVSTLELGDSALYLCASSRDGDSGANVLTFGAGSRLTVL.

The chain carries TRBV28 and TRBJ1-3; D gene ambiguous. V lost 2 bases and J 2 bases, leaving 10 bases between the germline ends. The germline V gene encodes CDR1 MDHEN and CDR2 SYDVKM. The CDR3 consists of 15 residues. The CDR3 nucleotides read TGTGCCAGCAGTTTAATGGGTATTCCTGGAAACACCATATATTTT. The encoded protein is CASSLMGIPGNTIYF.

This chain links TRBV14 with TRBJ1-1; D might be TRBD1 (5 bases). Germline CDR1 and CDR2: SGHDN and FVKESK. V gave up 4 bases and J gave up 0 bases, with 12 bases separating them. The CDR3 runs to 15 residues. The CDR3: CASSPWGELNTEAFF. CDR3 nucleotides: TGTGCCAGCAGCCCTTGGGGGGAGCTGAACACTGAAGCTTTCTTT.

The chain combines TRBV7-9 with TRBJ2-3; 8 bases fit TRBD2. The CDR3 is 16 amino acids. J gave up 8 bases and V 5 bases, and 15 bases lay outside the gene matches. Germline V lookup: CDR1 SEHNR, CDR2 FQNEAQ (reference sequence). The CDR3 DNA follows: TGTGCCAGCAGCCGCCGGGAAGGCTCCGGGAGGGGTACGCAGTATTTT. It yields the protein CASSRREGSGRGTQYF.

The chain recombines TRBV30 with TRBJ1-1; no firm D call. Trimming left V 3 bases short and J 6 bases short, with 17 bases between. The CDR3 contains 14 residues. CDR1 is GTSNPN and CDR2 is SVGIG in the germline V gene (reference sequence). The CDR3 sequence is CAWSITARRAEAFF. The CDR3 region has the DNA TGTGCCTGGAGCATTACTGCGCGTAGGGCTGAAGCTTTCTTT. The full variable domain, completed using reference TRBV30 and TRBJ1-1, is SQTIHQWPATLVQPVGSPLSLECTVEGTSNPNLYWYRQAAGRGLQLLFYSVGIGQISSEVPQNLSASRPQDRQFILSSKKLLLSDSGFYLCAWSITARRAEAFFGQGTRLTVV.